The 3 T cell receptor beta chains in this list originate from one sample, sequenced in a study of tumor-infiltrating lymphocytes in primary liver carcinoma. The template, roughly 510 ng total RNA, yielded TCR beta cDNA made with a constant-region primer. Researchers made the TCR beta libraries by running three nested multiplex PCR rounds with slightly modified ARM-PCR. Amplification in the first two PCR rounds was performed using TRBV1-TRBV30 forward primers and a C-beta reverse primer for 10 cycles each. TCRdb redid the calling of the multiplex PCR reads with MiXCR, one entry per CDR3 protein. The table includes fewer than 350,000 distinct CDR3 sequences, roughly two thirds detected once. Unsorted whole blood yielded blood RNA, and germline DNA was extracted as well. The material sequenced was peripheral blood. These receptor sequences come from a man aged 40-55 years with primary liver carcinoma and hepatitis B virus infection.

This clonotype was counted a few times. This may stem from a read error, because a much larger clone lies one nucleotide away. The CDR3 does not close with the conserved phenylalanine or tryptophan, likely indicating a read error. The genes are TRBV29-1 and TRBJ2-7; a possible D gene is TRBD2 (5 bases). Germline lookup yields CDR1 SQVTM and CDR2 ANQGSEA. There are 12 residues in the CDR3. Trimming took off 5 bases at V and 2 bases at J, with 10 bases between the two ends. The CDR3: CSVFPGTYEQYI. CDR3 DNA: TGCAGCGTTTTCCCGGGAACCTACGAGCAGTACATC.

A few counts support this clonotype. The gene calls are TRBV5-4 and TRBJ2-1, with D perhaps TRBD1 or TRBD2 (5 bases each). V dropped 1 base and J dropped 5 bases, with 10 bases sitting between them. This CDR3 has 14 amino acids. Germline CDR1 SGHNT, CDR2 YYREEE (reference sequence). The CDR3 loop reads CASSLWGKHNEQFF. DNA for the CDR3: TGTGCCAGCAGCTTGTGGGGGAAGCACAATGAGCAGTTCTTC.

Turning to this clonotype: A read error may produce the germline difference seen at one junction end. J is TRBJ1-4 and V is TRBV11-2; 7 bases agree with TRBD1. This CDR3 has 14 residues. Per germline, CDR1 SGHAT and CDR2 FQNNGV. The CDR3 coding sequence is TGTGCCGGCAGCTTAAGAACAGGGACAGTAAGATTGTTTTTT. Its protein product is CAGSLRTGTVRLFF.